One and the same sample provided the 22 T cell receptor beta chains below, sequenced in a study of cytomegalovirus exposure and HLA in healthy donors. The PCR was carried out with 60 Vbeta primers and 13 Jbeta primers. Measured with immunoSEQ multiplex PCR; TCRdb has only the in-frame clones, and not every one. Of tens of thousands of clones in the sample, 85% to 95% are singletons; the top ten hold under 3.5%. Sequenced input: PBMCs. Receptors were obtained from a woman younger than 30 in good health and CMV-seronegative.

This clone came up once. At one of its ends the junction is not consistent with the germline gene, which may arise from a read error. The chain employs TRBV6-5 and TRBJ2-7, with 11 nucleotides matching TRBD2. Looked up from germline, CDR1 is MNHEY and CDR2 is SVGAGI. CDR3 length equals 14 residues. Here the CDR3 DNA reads TGTGCCAGCAGATACTCACTAGCGGGAGACGAGCAGTACTTC. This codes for CASRYSLAGDEQYF.

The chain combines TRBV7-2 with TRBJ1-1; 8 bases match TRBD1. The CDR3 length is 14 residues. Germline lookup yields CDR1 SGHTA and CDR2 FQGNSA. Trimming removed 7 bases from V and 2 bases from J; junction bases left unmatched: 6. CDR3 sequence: CASKIDRGNTEAFF. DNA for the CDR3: TGTGCCAGCAAAATTGACAGGGGTAACACTGAAGCTTTCTTT. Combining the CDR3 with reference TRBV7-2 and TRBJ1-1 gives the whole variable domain GAGVSQSPSNKVTEKGKDVELRCDPISGHTALYWYRQSLGQGLEFLIYFQGNSAPDKSGLPSDRFSAERTGGSVSTLTIQRTQQEDSAVYLCASKIDRGNTEAFFGQGTRLTVV.

Here the CDR3 DNA reads TGTGCCAGCAGGAGGCAGGGGAACACTGAAGCTTTCTTT. It is translated as CASRRQGNTEAFF. The rearrangement joins TRBV6-5 to TRBJ1-1; D might be TRBD1 (5 bases). The germline V and J ends were trimmed by 6 bases and 1 base, with 9 bases remaining between them. Germline CDR1 is MNHEY and CDR2 is SVGAGI. The CDR3 loop spans 13 amino acids.

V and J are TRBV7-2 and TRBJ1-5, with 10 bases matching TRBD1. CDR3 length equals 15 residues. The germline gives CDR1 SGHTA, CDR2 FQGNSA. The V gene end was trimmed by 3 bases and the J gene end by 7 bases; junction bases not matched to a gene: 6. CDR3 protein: CASSFGQGGGQPQHF. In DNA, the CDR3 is TGTGCCAGCAGCTTTGGACAGGGGGGGGGACAGCCCCAGCATTTT. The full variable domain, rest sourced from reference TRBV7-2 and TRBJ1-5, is GAGVSQSPSNKVTEKGKDVELRCDPISGHTALYWYRQSLGQGLEFLIYFQGNSAPDKSGLPSDRFSAERTGGSVSTLTIQRTQQEDSAVYLCASSFGQGGGQPQHFGDGTRLSIL.

In nucleotides, the CDR3 is TGTGCCAGCAGTGTAATCGGACAGGGGGGCTACGAGCAGTACTTC. Translating it yields CASSVIGQGGYEQYF. This rearrangement joins TRBV2 to TRBJ2-7; 10 positions match TRBD1. V dropped 4 bases and J dropped 3; count of bases not matched to a gene: 6. Germline CDR1 is SNHLY and CDR2 is FYNNEI. The CDR3 covers 15 residues.

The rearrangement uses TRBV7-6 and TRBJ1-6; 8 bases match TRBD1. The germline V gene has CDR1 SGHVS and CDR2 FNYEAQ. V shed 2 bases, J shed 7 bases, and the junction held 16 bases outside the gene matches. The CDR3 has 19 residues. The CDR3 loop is CASSLLPHDRQGPNSPLHF. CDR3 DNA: TGTGCCAGCAGCTTATTGCCCCACGATCGACAGGGGCCGAATTCACCCCTCCACTTT.

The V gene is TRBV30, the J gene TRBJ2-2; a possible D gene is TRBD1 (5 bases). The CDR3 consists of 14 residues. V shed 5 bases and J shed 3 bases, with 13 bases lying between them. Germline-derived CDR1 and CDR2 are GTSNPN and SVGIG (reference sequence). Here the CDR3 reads CAWGRDRDTGELFF. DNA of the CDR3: TGTGCCTGGGGACGCGACAGAGACACCGGGGAGCTGTTTTTT.

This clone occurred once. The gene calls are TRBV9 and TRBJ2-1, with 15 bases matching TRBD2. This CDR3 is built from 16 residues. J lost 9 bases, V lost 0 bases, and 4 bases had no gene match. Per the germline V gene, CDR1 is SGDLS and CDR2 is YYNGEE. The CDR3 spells CASSVGTSGRAAEQFF. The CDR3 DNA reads TGTGCCAGCAGCGTAGGGACTAGCGGGAGGGCCGCTGAGCAGTTCTTC.

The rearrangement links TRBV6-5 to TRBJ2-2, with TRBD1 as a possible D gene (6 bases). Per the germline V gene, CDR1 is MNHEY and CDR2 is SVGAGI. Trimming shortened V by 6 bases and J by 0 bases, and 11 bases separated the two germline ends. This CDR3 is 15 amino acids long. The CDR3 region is CASSLWTANTGELFF. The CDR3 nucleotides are TGTGCCAGCAGCCTTTGGACAGCGAACACCGGGGAGCTGTTTTTT.

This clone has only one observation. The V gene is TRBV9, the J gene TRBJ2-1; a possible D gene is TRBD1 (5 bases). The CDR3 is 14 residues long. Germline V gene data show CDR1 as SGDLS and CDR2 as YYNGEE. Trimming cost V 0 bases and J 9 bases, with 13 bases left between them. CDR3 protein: CASSVGVGRGEQFF. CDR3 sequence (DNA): TGTGCCAGCAGCGTAGGGGTGGGGCGCGGTGAGCAGTTCTTC.

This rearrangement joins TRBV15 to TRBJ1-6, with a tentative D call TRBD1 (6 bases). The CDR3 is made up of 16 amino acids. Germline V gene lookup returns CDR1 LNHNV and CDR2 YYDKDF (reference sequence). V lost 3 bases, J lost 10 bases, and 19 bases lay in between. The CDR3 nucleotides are TGTGCCACCAGCAGGATTTTTACACAGGGTGGGTCACCCCTCCACTTT. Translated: CATSRIFTQGGSPLHF.

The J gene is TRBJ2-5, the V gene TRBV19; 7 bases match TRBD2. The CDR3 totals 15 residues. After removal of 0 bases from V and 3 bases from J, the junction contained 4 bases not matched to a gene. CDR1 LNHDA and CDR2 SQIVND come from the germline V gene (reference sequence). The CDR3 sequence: CASSIEAGEEETQYF. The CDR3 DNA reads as TGTGCCAGTAGTATAGAGGCGGGAGAAGAAGAGACCCAGTACTTC.

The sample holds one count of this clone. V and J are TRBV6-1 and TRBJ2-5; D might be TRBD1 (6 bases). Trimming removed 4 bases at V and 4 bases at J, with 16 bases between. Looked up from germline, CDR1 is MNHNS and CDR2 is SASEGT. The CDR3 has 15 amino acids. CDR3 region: CASSVYSRQVETQYF. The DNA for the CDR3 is TGTGCCAGCAGTGTTTACTCCAGACAGGTAGAGACCCAGTACTTC.

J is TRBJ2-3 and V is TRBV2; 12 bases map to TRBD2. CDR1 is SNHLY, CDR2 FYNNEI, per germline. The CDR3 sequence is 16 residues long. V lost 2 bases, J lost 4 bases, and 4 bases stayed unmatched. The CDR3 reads CASSEFLAGGPDTQYF. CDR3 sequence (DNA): TGTGCCAGCAGTGAATTTCTAGCGGGAGGGCCAGATACGCAGTATTTT.

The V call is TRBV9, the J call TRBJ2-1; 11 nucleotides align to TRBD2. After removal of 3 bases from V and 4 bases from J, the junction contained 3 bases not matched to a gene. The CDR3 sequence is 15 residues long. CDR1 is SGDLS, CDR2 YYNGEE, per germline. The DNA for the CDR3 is TGTGCCAGCAGCGGGAGACTAGCGGGGTACAATGAGCAGTTCTTC. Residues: CASSGRLAGYNEQFF.

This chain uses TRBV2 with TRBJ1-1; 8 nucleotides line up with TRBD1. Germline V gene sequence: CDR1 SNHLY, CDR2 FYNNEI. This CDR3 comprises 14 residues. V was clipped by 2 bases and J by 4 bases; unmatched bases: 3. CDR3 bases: TGTGCCAGCAGTGAACAGGGGGCAAGCACTGAAGCTTTCTTT. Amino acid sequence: CASSEQGASTEAFF.

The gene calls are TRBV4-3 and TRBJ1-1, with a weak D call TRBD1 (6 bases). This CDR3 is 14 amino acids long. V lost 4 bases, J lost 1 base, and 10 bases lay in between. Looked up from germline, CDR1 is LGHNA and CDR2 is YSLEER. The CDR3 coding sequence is TGCGCCAGCAGCCCAGGGGTCTCGAACACTGAAGCTTTCTTT. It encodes CASSPGVSNTEAFF.

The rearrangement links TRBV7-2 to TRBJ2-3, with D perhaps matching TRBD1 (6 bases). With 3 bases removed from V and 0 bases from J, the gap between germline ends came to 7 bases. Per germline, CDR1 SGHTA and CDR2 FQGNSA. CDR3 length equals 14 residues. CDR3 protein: CASSLDRSTDTQYF. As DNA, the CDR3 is TGTGCCAGCAGCTTGGACAGAAGCACAGATACGCAGTATTTT.

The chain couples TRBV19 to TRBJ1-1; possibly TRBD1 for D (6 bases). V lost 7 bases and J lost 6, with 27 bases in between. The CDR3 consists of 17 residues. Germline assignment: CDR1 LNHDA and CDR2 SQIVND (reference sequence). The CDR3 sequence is CASTLTRGSTSMAEAFF. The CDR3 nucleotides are TGTGCCAGTACCCTTACAAGGGGGTCAACATCGATGGCTGAAGCTTTCTTT.

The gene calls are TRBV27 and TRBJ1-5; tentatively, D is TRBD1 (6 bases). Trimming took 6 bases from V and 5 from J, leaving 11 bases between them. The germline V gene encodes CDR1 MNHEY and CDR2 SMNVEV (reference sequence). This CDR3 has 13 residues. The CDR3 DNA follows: TGTGCCAGCAGGGGACATATAGATCAGCCCCAGCATTTT. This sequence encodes CASRGHIDQPQHF.

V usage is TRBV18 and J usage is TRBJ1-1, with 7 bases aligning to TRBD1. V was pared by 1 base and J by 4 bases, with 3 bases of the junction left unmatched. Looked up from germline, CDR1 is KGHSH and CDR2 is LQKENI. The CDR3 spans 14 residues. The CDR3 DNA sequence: TGTGCCAGCTCACCACAGGGGGCGGGCACTGAAGCTTTCTTT. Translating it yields CASSPQGAGTEAFF.

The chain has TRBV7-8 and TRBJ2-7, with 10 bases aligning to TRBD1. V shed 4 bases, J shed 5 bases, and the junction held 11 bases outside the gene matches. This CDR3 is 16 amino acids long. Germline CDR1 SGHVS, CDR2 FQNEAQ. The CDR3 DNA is TGTGCCAGCAGCTCGTGGGGGGACAGGGGCAGGGACGAGCAGTACTTC. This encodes CASSSWGDRGRDEQYF. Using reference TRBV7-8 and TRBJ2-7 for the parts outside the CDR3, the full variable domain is GAGVSQSPRYKVAKRGQDVALRCDPISGHVSLFWYQQALGQGPEFLTYFQNEAQLDKSGLPSDRFFAERPEGSVSTLKIQRTQQEDSAVYLCASSSWGDRGRDEQYFGPGTRLTVT.